This T cell receptor (beta chain) came from a study of T cell repertoires in cytomegalovirus infection (dated 2019 in TCRdb). For the wider study: Alongside well-studied HLA-B-restricted epitopes, the peptide stimulations were aimed at recently identified HLA-C-restricted CMV epitopes, whose presentation resists viral immunomodulation. The HLA type of each donor mattered for the analysis, because public TCR beta signatures pointed to carriage of CMV infection along with the matching HLA type. Broader findings and caveats from the paper: The ex vivo response was dominated by HLA-C-restricted CMV-specific TCR beta clonotypes, and the single most frequent clonotype in two of eight donors was supplied by these HLA-C-restricted clonotypes. Carriers of CMV infection plus the relevant HLA type were discriminated by the cumulative frequency of public TCR beta family members in the study cohort and in an independent approximately 400-donor cohort.

The sample was run on an Illumina HiSeq 1500. Clones were called with MiXCR by TCRdb after fastp trimmed the public reads at Q25, and only in-frame beta chains were retained. Each record represents a unique CDR3 protein, reported with the most common genes and DNA among its rows. A total of around 770,000 distinct CDR3 sequences appear in this sample, about 27% of them only once. The ten largest clones add up to under 15% of the sample. The treatment or condition label corresponds to: in vitro stimulation with specific CMV peptide epitopes to enrich CMV-specific T cells. For this clonotype: Its target antigen remains unknown. The record has no base qualities; no much larger clone is one base away.

The TCR originated in a human donor in good health (CMV status not recorded). Some clones in this sample may be carry-over from other donors' samples. The material was cultured CD8+ T cells from PBMCs, obtained from culture after CMV antigen stimulation.

The bases are TGTGCCAGCAGCTTAGGGTACAGGAAAAGTAAGAACTCTGGAAACACCATATATTTT. This translates into CASSLGYRKSKNSGNTIYF. The chain couples TRBV11-2 to TRBJ1-3; matching of 5 bases hints at TRBD1 as the D gene. Based on the germline V gene, the CDR1 and CDR2 sequences are SGHAT and FQNNGV. A distance of 19 bases separates the germline ends of V and J, which lose 1 base and 0 bases respectively. From cysteine to phenylalanine, the CDR3 is 19 amino acids long. CDR3 DNA is the only sequence kept; it has 57 bases, read in frame from the first base.